This entry features one T cell receptor (beta chain) sequence. What it recognizes is unknown. TCRdb keeps only in-frame clones here, not all; method: immunoSEQ multiplex PCR. The sample carries approximately 74,000 clones, about four fifths recorded once. This record belongs to a study of vaccination effects on CD4 cells after COVID-19. Antigen-specific CD4+ T cells expanded by the ViraFEST assay with viral peptide pools were then sequenced. Culture proceeded for roughly ten days, and CD4+ T cells were then isolated. Absence of prior SARS-CoV-2 infection characterized the vaccine recipients, who showed negative nucleocapsid antibodies. Germline V CDR1 and CDR2: MNHEY, SVGAGI. The CDR3 runs 14 residues. The ends were cut back, 2 bases at V and 5 bases at J, with 9 bases in the middle.

The sequencing used CD4+ T cells from PBMCs cultured with HCoV-NL63 spike peptides, collected before COVID-19 vaccination. The clonotype comes from a human donor who received a COVID-19 vaccine. This chain links TRBV6-5 with TRBJ2-2; D remains ambiguous. Here the CDR3 DNA reads TGTGCCAGCAGTTACGCTTTAGTAACCGGGGAGCTGTTTTTT. Protein product: CASSYALVTGELFF.